This T cell receptor beta chain was recovered during a study of cytomegalovirus exposure and HLA in healthy donors. As regards this clone: Its antigen remains unidentified.

Overall study findings and caveats: Many donors carried some public TCRs, although rarity characterized most TCR sequences. A classifier reportedly called cytomegalovirus status with high sensitivity and specificity. The study put under 200 TCR beta chains on its list as cytomegalovirus-associated.

The donors were members of the roughly 120-subject validation cohort (separate from the approximately 730-subject first cohort). Here immunoSEQ multiplex PCR was the method, and the copy in TCRdb shows in-frame clones only, minus some. The sample comprises approximately 150,000 clones, roughly nine tenths of which are singletons, and about 3% rests with the top ten. The CDR3 extends over 15 amino acids. Germline V gene lookup returns CDR1 SGDLS and CDR2 YYNGEE. J was trimmed by 0 bases and V by 0 bases; bases with no gene match: 0. V is TRBV9 and J is TRBJ2-7, with 10 bases that match TRBD1. The TCR was taken from a woman aged 18-29 years in good health and CMV-seropositive. Source material: PBMCs. The CDR3: CASSVGQGASYEQYF. CDR3 nucleotide sequence: TGTGCCAGCAGCGTAGGACAGGGGGCCTCCTACGAGCAGTACTTC.